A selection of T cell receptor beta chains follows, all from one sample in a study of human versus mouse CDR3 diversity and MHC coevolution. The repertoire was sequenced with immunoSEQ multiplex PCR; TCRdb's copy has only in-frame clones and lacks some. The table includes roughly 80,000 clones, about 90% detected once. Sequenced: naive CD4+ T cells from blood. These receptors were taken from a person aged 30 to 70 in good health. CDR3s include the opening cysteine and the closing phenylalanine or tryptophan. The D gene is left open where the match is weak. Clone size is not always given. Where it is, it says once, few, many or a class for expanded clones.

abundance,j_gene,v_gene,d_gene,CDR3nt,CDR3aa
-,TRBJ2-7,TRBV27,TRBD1,TGTGCCAGCGGACAGGGGGCAACTAACGGTTACGAGCAGTACTTC,CASGQGATNGYEQYF
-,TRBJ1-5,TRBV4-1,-,TGCGCCAGCAGCCAGAATGTACAGGGTTATAGCAATCAGCCCCAGCATTTT,CASSQNVQGYSNQPQHF
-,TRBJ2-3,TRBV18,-,TGTGCCAGCTCACCACGCTCGGTCGCAGATACGCAGTATTTT,CASSPRSVADTQYF
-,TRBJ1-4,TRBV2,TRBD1,TGTGCCAGCAATAGGGACAGAGAACTGGAAGGGGAACTGTTTTTT,CASNRDRELEGELFF
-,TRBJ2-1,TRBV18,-,TGTGCCAGCTCACCAATTGCGGGGGCAACTTACAATGAGCAGTTCTTC,CASSPIAGATYNEQFF
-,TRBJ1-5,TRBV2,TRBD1,TGTGCCAGCACCCGACAGGGGGCAAGCAATCAGCCCCAGCATTTT,CASTRQGASNQPQHF
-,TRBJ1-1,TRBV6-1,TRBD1,TGTGCCACCACCGGGGGACAGGCGGCCACTGAAGCTTTCTTT,CATTGGQAATEAFF
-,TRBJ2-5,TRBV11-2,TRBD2,TGTGCCAGCAGCTTAAGTGCGGGGGGGGAGGAGACCCAGTACTTC,CASSLSAGGEETQYF
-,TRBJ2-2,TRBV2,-,TGTGCCAGCAGTGGGCAGGGAAACACCGGGGAGCTGTTTTTT,CASSGQGNTGELFF
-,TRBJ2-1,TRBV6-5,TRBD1,TGTGCCAGCAGTTTGACAGGGTTGAATGAGCAGTTCTTC,CASSLTGLNEQFF
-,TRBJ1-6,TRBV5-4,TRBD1,TGTGCCAGCAGCGAACAGGAAGGGACAGGGGGCTCACCCCTCCACTTT,CASSEQEGTGGSPLHF
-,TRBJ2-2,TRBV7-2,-,TGTGCCAGCAGCCCTCCTGGTCGCGGCGGGGAGCTGTTTTTT,CASSPPGRGGELFF
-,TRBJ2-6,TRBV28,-,TGTGCCAGCAGTTTTTGGCGACGGGGCTCTGGGGCCAACGTCCTGACTTTC,CASSFWRRGSGANVLTF
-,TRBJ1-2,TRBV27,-,TGTGCCAGCAGTTTATCAGCACGATATGGCTACACCTTC,CASSLSARYGYTF
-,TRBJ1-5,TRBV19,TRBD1,TGTGCCAGTAGACAGGGGTACGGTGATCAGCCCCAGCATTTT,CASRQGYGDQPQHF
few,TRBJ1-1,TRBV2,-,TGTGCCAGCAGAGATACAGGTGAAGCTTTCTTT,CASRDTGEAFF
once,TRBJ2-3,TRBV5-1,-,TGCGCCAGCAGCTTGGACAGGGGCACAGATACGCAGTATTTT,CASSLDRGTDTQYF
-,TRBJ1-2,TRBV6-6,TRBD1,TGTGCCAGCAGTTTGGAGTCCGGGACAGGAGTTCGAGGCTACACCTTC,CASSLESGTGVRGYTF
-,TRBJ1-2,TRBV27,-,TGTGCCAGCAGTAAACGAGACGGGATTAACTATGGCTACACCTTC,CASSKRDGINYGYTF
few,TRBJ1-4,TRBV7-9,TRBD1,TGTGCCAGCAGCCGGACAGGGGATAATGAAAAACTGTTTTTT,CASSRTGDNEKLFF
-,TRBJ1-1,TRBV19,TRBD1,TGTGCCAGTTCCCGAAACGACAGGGAGAACACTGAAGCTTTCTTT,CASSRNDRENTEAFF
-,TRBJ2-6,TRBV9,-,TGTGCCAGCAGCGTAGCAGGGTTTGGGGCCAACGTCCTGACTTTC,CASSVAGFGANVLTF
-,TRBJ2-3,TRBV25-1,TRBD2,TGTGCCAGCAGTGACCCCAGCGGGAGTGATACGCAGTATTTT,CASSDPSGSDTQYF
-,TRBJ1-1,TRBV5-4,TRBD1,TGTGCCAGCAGGGAGACAGGGTCGAATGAAGCTTTCTTT,CASRETGSNEAFF
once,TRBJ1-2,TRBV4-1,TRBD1,TGCGCCAGCAGCCAAGAGGGAGACAGGGCTGGCGGCTACACCTTC,CASSQEGDRAGGYTF
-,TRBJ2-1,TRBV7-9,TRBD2,TGTGCCAGCAGCTTACTTGCGGGGGGGCAGAGCGAGCAGTTCTTC,CASSLLAGGQSEQFF
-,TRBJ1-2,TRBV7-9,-,TGTGCCAGCAGCTTAGCGGCAGCTAACTATGGCTACACCTTC,CASSLAAANYGYTF
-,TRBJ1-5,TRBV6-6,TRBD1,TGTGCCAGCAGTTGGGACAGGGACAATCAGCCCCAGCATTTT,CASSWDRDNQPQHF
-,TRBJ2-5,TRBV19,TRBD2,TGTGCCAGTAGTAGACTGACTAGCGGGGAGGCGGAGACCCAGTACTTC,CASSRLTSGEAETQYF
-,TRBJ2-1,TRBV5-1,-,TGCGCCAGCAGCCCCTGGGGGGACAATGAGCAGTTCTTC,CASSPWGDNEQFF
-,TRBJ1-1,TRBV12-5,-,TGTGCTAGTGGTTTGGAGCTGAACACTGAAGCTTTCTTT,CASGLELNTEAFF
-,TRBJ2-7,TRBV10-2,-,TGCGCCAGCAGTGAGCAGGGGTACGAGCAGTACTTC,CASSEQGYEQYF
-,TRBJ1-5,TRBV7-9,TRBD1,TGTGCCAGCAGCCCCGGGACAGGGTATAGCAATCAGCCCCAGCATTTT,CASSPGTGYSNQPQHF
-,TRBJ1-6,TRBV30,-,TGTGCCTGGACGGGACTCGGGAGTTCACCCCTCCACTTT,CAWTGLGSSPLHF
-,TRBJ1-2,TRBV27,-,TGTGCCAGCAGTTCCCGGAGGGGCGACTATGGCTACACCTTC,CASSSRRGDYGYTF
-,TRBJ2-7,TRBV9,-,TGTGCCAACAGCGCGGGGGACAGGCCTAGCTCCTACGAGCAGTACTTC,CANSAGDRPSSYEQYF
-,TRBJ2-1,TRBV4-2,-,TGTGCCAGCAGCCAGTTGGGGCTAGTAGGCGGTGAGCAGTTCTTC,CASSQLGLVGGEQFF
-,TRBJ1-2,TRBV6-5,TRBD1,TGTGCCAGTCAACGGGACAGGGGTGGCTACACCTTC,CASQRDRGGYTF
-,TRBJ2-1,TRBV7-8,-,TGTGCCAGCAGCTTACCTCTCTTGCGGGGAACGAGTATGGCCTACAATGAGCAGTTCTTC,CASSLPLLRGTSMAYNEQFF
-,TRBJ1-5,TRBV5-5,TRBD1,TGTGCCAGCAGCTTGGAACCCAGGGGGAATCAGCCCCAGCATTTT,CASSLEPRGNQPQHF
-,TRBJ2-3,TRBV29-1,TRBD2,TGCAGCGTTGAAGGAGGTCTAGCGGGCCCCACAGATACGCAGTATTTT,CSVEGGLAGPTDTQYF
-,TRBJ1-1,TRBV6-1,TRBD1,TGTGCCAGCAGGACATTGACAGGGGGTCACACTGAAGCTTTCTTT,CASRTLTGGHTEAFF
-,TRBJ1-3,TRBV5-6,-,TGTGCCAGCAGCTTGGAGGTCCGGACTTCTGGAAACACCATATATTTT,CASSLEVRTSGNTIYF
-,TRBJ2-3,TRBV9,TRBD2,TGTGCCAGCAGCGTAATGAGGGGAGGGGGGACTAGAAGCACAGATACGCAGTATTTT,CASSVMRGGGTRSTDTQYF
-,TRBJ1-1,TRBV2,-,TGTGCCAGCAGTGAAGGGCCATCGAACACTGAAGCTTTCTTT,CASSEGPSNTEAFF
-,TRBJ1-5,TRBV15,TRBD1,TGTGCCACCAGCAGAGAGTCATGGAGGCAGGGGGGCAGGGTGGCCCAGCATTTT,CATSRESWRQGGRVAQHF
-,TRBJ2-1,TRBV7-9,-,TGTGCCAGCAGCTGGGGGGTGAATGAGCAGTTCTTC,CASSWGVNEQFF
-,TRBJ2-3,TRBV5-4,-,TGTGCCAGCAGCTTGAGGCAGGGAGGAATCACAGATACGCAGTATTTT,CASSLRQGGITDTQYF
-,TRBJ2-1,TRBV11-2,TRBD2,TGTGCCAGCAGCCCAATTAGCGGGAGCTCCTACAATGAGCAGTTCTTC,CASSPISGSSYNEQFF
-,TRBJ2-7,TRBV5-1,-,TGCGCCAGCAGCATGGACACAAACTCCTACGAGCAGTACTTC,CASSMDTNSYEQYF
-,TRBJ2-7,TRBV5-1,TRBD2,TGCGCCAGCAGCCTTCTAGCGGGGGCCTCCTACGAGCAGTACTTC,CASSLLAGASYEQYF
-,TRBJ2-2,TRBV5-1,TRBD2,TGCGCCAGCAGCCTGACTAGCGGAGCCGGGGAGCTGTTTTTT,CASSLTSGAGELFF
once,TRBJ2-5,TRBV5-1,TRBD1,TGCGCCAGCGACAGACAGGGGGGCGAGACCCAGTACTTC,CASDRQGGETQYF